The present TCR beta chain was sequenced within a study of control samples from healthy donors and cancer patients (TCRdb year 2020). The library came from the immunoSEQ multiplex PCR assay. TCRdb holds this immuneACCESS table with in-frame rearrangements only. Some clones are missing; in checked studies, unresolved V genes explain under half, and the rest has no known cause. Present in this sample are 130,000 or so clones, 75% to 95% of which were seen just once. 2% to 3% of the sample rests with the top ten. CDR1 SGHNT and CDR2 YENEEA are derived from the germline V gene. The CDR3 goes from the cysteine to the phenylalanine over 15 residues. CDR3 DNA only is kept here, 45 bases in frame from base 1. V loses 5 bases, J loses 3 bases, and the germline ends lie 15 bases apart. This clone was picked up one time. Its recognized antigen is unknown. Base qualities are not provided; no much larger clone lies one nucleotide away.

The source is a man aged 40-49 years in good health. This chain is built from TRBV11-3 and TRBJ2-3; the D gene identity is not certain. Sequencing was done on a sample of blood. Here the CDR3 is given as CASSGRRVGTDTQYF. The sequenced DNA is TGTGCCAGCAGCGGCCGCCGGGTCGGGACAGATACGCAGTATTTT.